The rows below give T cell receptor beta chains drawn from one sample of a study of CD8 T cells in Susac syndrome. TCRdb called the immunoSEQ multiplex PCR reads again in MiXCR, with one record for every CDR3 protein. Of some 110,000 distinct CDR3 sequences in the sample, around 94% were seen once. The sample was CD4+ T cells from PBMCs. The source of these receptors is a human donor in good health. The conserved cysteine and the conserved F or W are not part of the CDR3 here.

J,length,V,CDR3
TRBJ2-1,11,TRBV29-1,SAAPLVAISQF
TRBJ2-7,11,TRBV12-3/TRBV12-4,ASSLAGNYEQY
TRBJ2-7,14,TRBV14,ASSQGSGRLDWEQY
TRBJ2-3,17,TRBV12-3/TRBV12-4,ASSQAGQGALPRTDTQY
TRBJ1-2,9,TRBV3-1,ASSQDRRYT
TRBJ2-6,18,TRBV4-1,ASSQVLEGHSYSGANVLT
TRBJ1-1,14,TRBV30,AWSPRRGAKNTEAF
TRBJ2-2,17,TRBV5-1,ASSLGTSGRTWGTGELF
TRBJ2-3,13,TRBV7-2,ASSVQVAGTDTQY
TRBJ1-5,15,TRBV6-5,ASSYSITTVSNQPQH
TRBJ1-5,12,TRBV6-1,ASSDIAGNQPQH
TRBJ1-5,12,TRBV10-3,AIRPTGQGQPQH
TRBJ2-3,11,TRBV7-8,ASSLAITDTQY
TRBJ2-6,19,TRBV2,ASSQLGQWGAVFSGANVLT
TRBJ2-5,12,TRBV7-2,ASSSGEASQTQY
TRBJ2-3,14,TRBV29-1,SVEDWASGRSDTQY
TRBJ1-2,9,TRBV29-1,SVRPGDGYT
TRBJ1-1,12,TRBV19,ASSIEGRNTEAF
TRBJ2-7,12,TRBV3-1,ASSRQSGTAAEY
TRBJ1-1,15,TRBV3-1,ASSPWGGNIGDTEAF
TRBJ1-2,10,TRBV29-1,SVVGVNYGYT
TRBJ2-4,14,TRBV14,ASSLGGDLAKNIQY
TRBJ1-2,10,TRBV5-1,ASAQGRNGYT
TRBJ2-7,12,TRBV24-1,ATSDSMTGFGRY
TRBJ2-7,13,TRBV12-3/TRBV12-4,ASGYPVGYRYEQY
TRBJ2-1,14,TRBV2,ASSEFGSGTAIEQF
TRBJ1-5,13,TRBV20-1,SARDLTGSMGPQH
TRBJ2-7,12,TRBV7-9,ASSPELGSYEQY
TRBJ1-5,12,TRBV4-3,ASSQERGGQPQH
TRBJ2-5,13,TRBV6-5,ASRPTSGTQETQY
TRBJ2-2,10,TRBV7-2,ASSWNTGELF
TRBJ1-1,11,TRBV20-1,SARPTGRDEAF
TRBJ1-1,9,TRBV10-3,AISESTEAF
TRBJ2-3,14,TRBV20-1,SARGPLKGGADTQY
TRBJ2-3,10,TRBV2,ASRDRGDTQY
TRBJ2-1,13,TRBV3-1,ASSQGTSDINEQF
TRBJ2-7,14,TRBV3-1,ASSQEKPGAPYEQY
TRBJ2-7,13,TRBV7-2,ASSYLLAGTYEQY
TRBJ1-2,9,TRBV29-1,SVSDRSGYT
TRBJ1-1,13,TRBV5-1,ASSASGTGGTEAF
TRBJ1-2,13,TRBV14,ASSQAGTRAYGYT
TRBJ2-5,11,TRBV20-1,SAYGLYAETQY
TRBJ2-7,10,TRBV20-1,SASDGDYEQY
TRBJ2-5,10,TRBV11-2,ASSFNSETQY
TRBJ2-4,11,TRBV20-1,SARDYGGNIQY
TRBJ1-1,12,TRBV25-1,ASSAGGWVTEAF
TRBJ2-3,13,TRBV5-6,ASSMAGRFTDTQY
TRBJ1-1,10,TRBV6-5,ASSKGGTEAF
TRBJ2-7,12,TRBV7-2,ASTAYLATHEQY